The 12 T cell receptor beta chains below come from one sample, sequenced in a study of cytomegalovirus exposure and HLA in healthy donors. PCR involved 60 Vbeta and 13 Jbeta primers. Profiling relied on immunoSEQ multiplex PCR, and the TCRdb table lists in-frame clones only, not all of them. This table has around 190,000 clones, about 83% appearing once. Material: PBMCs. These receptors were obtained from a female donor in good health and CMV-seronegative.

This chain joins TRBV7-2 and TRBJ2-7, with D maybe TRBD2 (5 bases). Trimming shortened V by 1 base and J by 6 bases, and 10 bases separated the two germline ends. CDR3 size: 13 residues. The germline V gene has CDR1 SGHTA and CDR2 FQGNSA. The CDR3 region has the DNA TGTGCCAGCAGCTTAGAGCTAGCAGCCGAGCAGTACTTC. This sequence encodes CASSLELAAEQYF.

The V gene is TRBV5-5, the J gene TRBJ1-1; 9 positions agree with TRBD1. The CDR3 loop spans 16 amino acids. V was clipped by 4 bases and J by 1 base; unmatched bases: 8. CDR1 is SGHKS and CDR2 is YYEKEE in the germline V gene (reference sequence). CDR3 sequence: CASSPGTGWGNTEAFF. In DNA, the CDR3 is TGTGCCAGCAGCCCGGGGACAGGGTGGGGGAACACTGAAGCTTTCTTT.

V usage is TRBV11-1 and J usage is TRBJ1-5, with TRBD1 as a possible D gene (5 bases). CDR1 SGHAT and CDR2 FQDESV come from the germline V gene (reference sequence). The CDR3 extends over 15 amino acids. Trimming pared 5 bases from V and 6 bases from J, leaving 17 bases between. The CDR3 nucleotides read TGTGCCAGCAGCCCAGTCGGAGGGGCAGGTCAGCCCCAGCATTTT. Protein sequence: CASSPVGGAGQPQHF.

This clone was seen once. In nucleotides, the CDR3 is TGTGCCAGCAGTCGGACTAGCGGCAACACCGGGGAGCTGTTTTTT. Translated: CASSRTSGNTGELFF. V and J are TRBV6-5 and TRBJ2-2; TRBD2 aligns across 10 bases. The CDR3 covers 15 residues. The V gene end was trimmed by 5 bases and the J gene end by 2 bases; junction bases not matched to a gene: 2. In germline, CDR1 is MNHEY, CDR2 SVGAGI.

This clone turned up a few times. The CDR3 is CASSLDRWLETNTGELFF. CDR3 bases: TGTGCCAGCAGCTTAGATCGATGGCTGGAGACGAACACCGGGGAGCTGTTTTTT. The rearrangement uses TRBV11-3 and TRBJ2-2, with D unresolved. V was cut by 0 bases and J by 0 bases, with 14 bases left in between. CDR1 and CDR2 from the germline V gene are SGHNT and YENEEA. CDR3 length: 18 amino acids.

This rearrangement joins TRBV5-6 to TRBJ2-1, with D possibly being TRBD2 (6 bases). CDR1 and CDR2 from the germline V gene are SGHDT and YYEEEE. This CDR3 comprises 12 residues. CDR3 bases: TGTGCAAGCGGCGAGGGGAGGTATGAGCAGTTCTTC. It encodes CASGEGRYEQFF.

CDR3 sequence reads: CASSPEDRVRYGYTF. Here the CDR3 DNA reads TGCGCCAGCAGCCCCGAGGACAGGGTTCGGTATGGCTACACCTTC. The chain uses TRBV4-3 and TRBJ1-2, with 8 nucleotides matching TRBD1. CDR1 is LGHNA, CDR2 YSLEER, per germline. The V segment lost 4 bases and the J segment 5 bases; nucleotides outside the gene matches: 9. The CDR3 covers 15 residues.

The chain combines TRBV7-6 with TRBJ2-1, with 11 bases that match TRBD2. V lost 5 bases to trimming and J lost 6 bases; unmatched junction nucleotides: 9. The CDR3 loop spans 16 amino acids. CDR1 and CDR2 from the germline V gene are SGHVS and FNYEAQ. The CDR3 DNA is TGTGCCAGCAGCATAACTAGCGGGAGAAGGGTCAATGAGCAGTTCTTC. Translation: CASSITSGRRVNEQFF.

In nucleotides, the CDR3 is TGTGCCAGCATTCGAGGGTTCAATGAGCAGTTCTTC. Its protein is CASIRGFNEQFF. The chain carries TRBV6-1 and TRBJ2-1; TRBD2 is a possible D gene (5 bases). The V gene lost 7 bases and the J gene lost 6 bases, with 10 bases spanning the gap. Looked up from germline, CDR1 is MNHNS and CDR2 is SASEGT. The CDR3 has 12 amino acids.

V is TRBV5-6 and J is TRBJ1-3, with D unclear. Germline assignment: CDR1 SGHDT and CDR2 YYEEEE. Trimming stripped 4 bases from V and 5 bases from J, with 7 bases between. The CDR3 spans 12 residues. CDR3 bases: TGTGCCAGCAGCCGCGAAAGAAACACCATATATTTT. Translated, it gives CASSRERNTIYF.

The gene calls are TRBV28 and TRBJ1-2, with D possibly being TRBD1 (5 bases). The V end was cut by 3 bases, the J end by 0 bases, with 11 bases between. The germline V gene encodes CDR1 MDHEN and CDR2 SYDVKM. The CDR3 extends over 15 amino acids. CDR3 bases: TGTGCCAGCAGTTTGGGGGGATCAGCTAACTATGGCTACACCTTC. Translating it yields CASSLGGSANYGYTF.

The chain couples TRBV9 to TRBJ2-7; TRBD1 might be the D (6 bases). Between the trimmed V and J ends, which lost 4 bases and 0 bases, there was a span of 11 bases. Looked up from germline, CDR1 is SGDLS and CDR2 is YYNGEE. This CDR3 contains 14 residues. The CDR3 DNA reads as TGTGCCAGCAGCCAAACAGGGAGCTCCTACGAGCAGTACTTC. Protein sequence: CASSQTGSSYEQYF.